This paragraph reports one T cell receptor (beta chain). Its antigen is unknown. All patients were mismatch repair deficient, assessed by either PCR or immunohistochemistry. TCRs were sequenced from three patients responding to pembrolizumab. These data are taken from a study of PD-1 blockade in mismatch repair-deficient tumors. The overall study: Patients had approximately 12 mismatch repair-deficient cancer types, all previously treated and progressing. Study observations and caveats: After pembrolizumab, tumor-resident clones rose rapidly, then generally contracted before radiologic responses.

Generated by immunoSEQ multiplex PCR, the TCRdb table keeps only in-frame clones and is missing some. The sample holds 130,000 or so clones; around 87% are singletons and the top ten take approximately 12%. The CDR3 sequence is 14 residues long. The germline V gene has CDR1 SNHLY and CDR2 FYNNEI. V lost 3 bases and J 0 bases, leaving 8 bases between the germline ends. Sequencing was performed on peripheral blood, taken 44 weeks after starting pembrolizumab. The receptor's source is an adult with mismatch repair-deficient cancer. This chain uses TRBV2 with TRBJ2-5; no reliable D call. CDR3 sequence reads: CASSDRAYQETQYF. The CDR3 DNA reads as TGTGCCAGCAGTGATCGGGCGTACCAAGAGACCCAGTACTTC.